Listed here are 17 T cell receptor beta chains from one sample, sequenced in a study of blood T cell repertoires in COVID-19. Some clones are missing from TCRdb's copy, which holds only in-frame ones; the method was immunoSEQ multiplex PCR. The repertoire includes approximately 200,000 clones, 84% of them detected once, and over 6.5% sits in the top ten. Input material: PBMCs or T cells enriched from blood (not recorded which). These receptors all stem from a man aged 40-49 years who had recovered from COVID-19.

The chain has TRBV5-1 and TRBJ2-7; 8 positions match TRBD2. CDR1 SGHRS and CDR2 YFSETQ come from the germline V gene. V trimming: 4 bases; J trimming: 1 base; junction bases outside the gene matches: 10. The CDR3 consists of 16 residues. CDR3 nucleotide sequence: TGCGCCAGCAGCCCCGGGGGGGTTCGAGGTTCCTACGAGCAGTACTTC. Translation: CASSPGGVRGSYEQYF. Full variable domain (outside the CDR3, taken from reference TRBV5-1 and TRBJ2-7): KAGVTQTPRYLIKTRGQQVTLSCSPISGHRSVSWYQQTPGQGLQFLFEYFSETQRNKGNFPGRFSGRQFSNSRSEMNVSTLELGDSALYLCASSPGGVRGSYEQYFGPGTRLTVT.

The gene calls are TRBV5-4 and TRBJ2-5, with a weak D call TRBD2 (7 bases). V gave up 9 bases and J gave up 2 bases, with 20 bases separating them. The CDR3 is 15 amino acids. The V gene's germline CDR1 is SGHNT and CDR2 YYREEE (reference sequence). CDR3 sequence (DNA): TGTGCCACCCAAAGGGGGGGGGCCTGGCAAGAGACCCAGTACTTC. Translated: CATQRGGAWQETQYF.

The CDR3 sequence: CASSRQGSYEQYF. The CDR3 coding sequence is TGTGCCAGCAGTCGACAGGGCTCCTACGAGCAGTACTTC. This rearrangement joins TRBV27 to TRBJ2-7, with TRBD1 identical over 7 bases. Germline lookup yields CDR1 MNHEY and CDR2 SMNVEV (reference sequence). Trimming removed 5 bases from V and 0 bases from J; junction bases left unmatched: 1. The CDR3 has 13 amino acids.

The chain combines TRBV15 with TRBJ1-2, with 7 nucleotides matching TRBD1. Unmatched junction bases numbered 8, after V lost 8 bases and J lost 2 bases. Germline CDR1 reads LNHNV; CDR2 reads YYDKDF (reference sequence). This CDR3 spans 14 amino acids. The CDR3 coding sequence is TGTGCCACCCGGCCGGGACAGTTAAACTATGGCTACACCTTC. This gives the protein CATRPGQLNYGYTF.

CDR3 bases: TGTGCCAGCTCACCCCGGGTAGGACAGGGAAGTATCGATGAGCAGTTCTTC. Translation: CASSPRVGQGSIDEQFF. This chain uses TRBV18 with TRBJ2-1, with 8 nucleotides matching TRBD1. V shed 3 bases and J 8 bases; nucleotides not matched to a gene: 15. CDR1 is KGHSH, CDR2 LQKENI, per germline. CDR3 length: 17 amino acids.

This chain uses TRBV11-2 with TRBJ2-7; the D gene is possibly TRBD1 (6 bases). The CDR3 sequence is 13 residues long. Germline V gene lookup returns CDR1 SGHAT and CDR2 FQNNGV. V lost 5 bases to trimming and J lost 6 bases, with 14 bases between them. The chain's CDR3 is CASSHYVGGEQYF. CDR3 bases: TGTGCCAGCAGCCATTACGTAGGGGGCGAGCAGTACTTC.

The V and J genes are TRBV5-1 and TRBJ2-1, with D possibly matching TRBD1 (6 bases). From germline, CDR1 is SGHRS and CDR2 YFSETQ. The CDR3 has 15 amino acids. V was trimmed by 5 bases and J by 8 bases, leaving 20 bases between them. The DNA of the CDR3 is TGCGCCAGCAGTTCCTTCACAGGGAGTGGCGATGAGCAGTTCTTC. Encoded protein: CASSSFTGSGDEQFF.

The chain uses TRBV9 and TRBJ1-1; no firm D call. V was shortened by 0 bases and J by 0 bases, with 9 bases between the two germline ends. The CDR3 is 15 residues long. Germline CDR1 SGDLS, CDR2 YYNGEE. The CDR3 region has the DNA TGTGCCAGCAGCGTAGATCCCTTTATGAACACTGAAGCTTTCTTT. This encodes CASSVDPFMNTEAFF.

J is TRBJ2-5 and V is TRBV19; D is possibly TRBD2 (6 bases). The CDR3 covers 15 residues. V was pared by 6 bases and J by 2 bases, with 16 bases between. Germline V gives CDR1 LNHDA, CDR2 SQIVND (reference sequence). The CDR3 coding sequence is TGTGCCAGTAGCCCCAATGGGGGGAAACAAGAGACCCAGTACTTC. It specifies CASSPNGGKQETQYF.

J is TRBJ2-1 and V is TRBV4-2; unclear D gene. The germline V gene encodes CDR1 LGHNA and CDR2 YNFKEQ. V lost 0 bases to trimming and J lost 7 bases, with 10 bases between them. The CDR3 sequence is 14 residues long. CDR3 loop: CASSQDYLGNEQFF. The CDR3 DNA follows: TGTGCCAGCAGCCAAGACTACCTCGGTAATGAGCAGTTCTTC.

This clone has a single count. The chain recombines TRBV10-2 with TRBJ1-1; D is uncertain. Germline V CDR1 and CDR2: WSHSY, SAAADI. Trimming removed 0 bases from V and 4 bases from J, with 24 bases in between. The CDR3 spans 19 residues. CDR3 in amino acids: CASSESYGFTVSRGTEAFF. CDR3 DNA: TGCGCCAGCAGTGAGTCATATGGGTTTACCGTCTCGAGAGGCACTGAAGCTTTCTTT.

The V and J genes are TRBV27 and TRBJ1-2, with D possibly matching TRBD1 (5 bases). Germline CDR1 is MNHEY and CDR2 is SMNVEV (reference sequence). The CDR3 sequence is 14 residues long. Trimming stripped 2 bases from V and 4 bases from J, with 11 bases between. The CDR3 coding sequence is TGTGCCAGCAGTTTAAGCCTGGGGCGCTATGGCTACACCTTC. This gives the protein CASSLSLGRYGYTF.

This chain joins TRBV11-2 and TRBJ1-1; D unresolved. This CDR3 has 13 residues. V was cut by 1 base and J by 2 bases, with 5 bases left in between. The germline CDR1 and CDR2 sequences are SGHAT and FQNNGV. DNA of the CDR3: TGTGCCAGCAGCTTAGGTCCAAACACTGAAGCTTTCTTT. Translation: CASSLGPNTEAFF.

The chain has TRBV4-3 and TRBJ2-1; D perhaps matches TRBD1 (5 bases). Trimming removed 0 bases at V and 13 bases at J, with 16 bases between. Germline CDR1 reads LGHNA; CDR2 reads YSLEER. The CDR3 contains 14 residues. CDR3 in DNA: TGCGCCAGCAGCCAAGAGTCAGGGCTAAAGGGACAGTTCTTC. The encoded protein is CASSQESGLKGQFF.

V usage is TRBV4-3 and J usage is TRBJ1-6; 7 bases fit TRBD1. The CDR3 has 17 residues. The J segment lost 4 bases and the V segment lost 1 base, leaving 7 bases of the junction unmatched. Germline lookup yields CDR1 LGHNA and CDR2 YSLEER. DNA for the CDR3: TGCGCCAGCAGCCAAGCCCTACCGGGACAGTATAATTCACCCCTCCACTTT. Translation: CASSQALPGQYNSPLHF.

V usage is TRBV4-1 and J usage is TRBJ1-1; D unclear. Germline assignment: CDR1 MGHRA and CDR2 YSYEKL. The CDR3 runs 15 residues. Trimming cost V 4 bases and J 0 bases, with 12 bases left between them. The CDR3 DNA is TGCGCCAGCAGCCTCCGTGGCCTGATGAACACTGAAGCTTTCTTT. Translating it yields CASSLRGLMNTEAFF.

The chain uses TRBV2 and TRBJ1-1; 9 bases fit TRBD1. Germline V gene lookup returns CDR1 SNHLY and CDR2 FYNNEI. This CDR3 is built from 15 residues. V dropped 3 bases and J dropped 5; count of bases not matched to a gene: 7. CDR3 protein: CASSDTGGVSTEAFF. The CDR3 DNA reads TGTGCCAGCAGTGATACAGGGGGCGTATCAACTGAAGCTTTCTTT.